Below, one TCR beta chain is given with its context. No antigen is known for it. The same CDR3 can be traced to other DNA sequences in this sample. The data were taken from a study of shared clonotypes between healthy human individuals. Findings and limits, study-wide: Represented diversity (both genetic and exposure-history) was limited by the small number of donors.

V gave up 1 base and J gave up 6 bases; unmatched junction bases: 4. Germline-derived CDR1 and CDR2 are KGHSH and LQKENI. The CDR3 runs to 15 residues. The run depth of the assay was deep. The material for each subset, its genomic DNA, was split evenly across several immunoSEQ plates. The data were produced by immunoSEQ multiplex PCR, yet TCRdb's version contains in-frame clones alone and is incomplete. The sample includes some 1.5 million clones, approximately 98% of them seen just once. Specimen: naive CD4+ T cells sorted from blood. The subset was: CD45RA+ positively selected. This TCR was recovered from a man aged 25-40 years in good health. The rearrangement joins TRBV18 to TRBJ1-3; 9 bases map to TRBD1. CDR3 protein: CASSPLGQGTNTIYF. The CDR3 DNA is TGTGCCAGCTCACCACTTGGACAGGGGACAAACACCATATATTTT.